Below, 12 T cell receptor beta chains from the same sample are listed, as sequenced in a study of T-cell memory formation after mild COVID-19. TCRdb analysed the 5' RACE reads with MiXCR anew, one entry per CDR3 protein. This table holds 75,000 to 95,000 distinct CDR3 sequences, less than 15% found once. The sample taken for sequencing was PBMCs or a T cell subset sorted from them (not recorded which). These receptors all stem from a man between 18 and 35 years old who had mild COVID-19 (a few samples of this study predate the infection). Cell type and time point are not known.

This clonotype was recorded at least ten times. The genes are TRBV29-1 and TRBJ2-1; no definite D call. This CDR3 comprises 14 residues. V shed 2 bases and J shed 1 base, with 9 bases lying between them. Looked up from germline, CDR1 is SQVTM and CDR2 is ANQGSEA. The CDR3 DNA is TGCAGCGTTGAATGGCGCCGGTCCTACAATGAGCAGTTCTTC. It is translated as CSVEWRRSYNEQFF.

The V gene is TRBV9, the J gene TRBJ2-5; 7 positions match TRBD1. This CDR3 contains 15 residues. CDR1 SGDLS and CDR2 YYNGEE come from the germline V gene. V gave up 4 bases and J gave up 2 bases; unmatched junction bases: 8. The CDR3 DNA reads TGTGCCAGCAGCCCACGAGGCAGGGGGCAAGAGACCCAGTACTTC. Protein: CASSPRGRGQETQYF.

This clonotype was seen a handful of times. The chain recombines TRBV7-6 with TRBJ1-1; no clear D gene. The length of the CDR3 is 15 residues. The germline CDR1 and CDR2 sequences are SGHVS and FNYEAQ. With 0 bases removed from V and 0 bases from J, the gap between germline ends came to 8 bases. In nucleotides, the CDR3 is TGTGCCAGCAGCTTAGCGGCCGGCCTGAACACTGAAGCTTTCTTT. Translating gives CASSLAAGLNTEAFF.

The J gene is TRBJ2-7, the V gene TRBV7-9, with 12 bases aligning to TRBD2. Germline CDR1 SEHNR, CDR2 FQNEAQ (reference sequence). Germline trimming cut 6 bases from V and 3 bases from J; bases unmatched to any gene: 6. CDR3 size: 15 residues. The CDR3 DNA reads TGTGCCAGCAGTCGACTAGCGGGGGCCAGCTACGAGCAGTACGTC. This encodes CASSRLAGASYEQYV.

This chain joins TRBV5-1 and TRBJ1-3; TRBD1 agrees at 10 bases. Germline V gene lookup returns CDR1 SGHRS and CDR2 YFSETQ. This CDR3 is 18 amino acids long. V was clipped by 4 bases and J by 4 bases; unmatched bases: 14. The DNA of the CDR3 is TGCGCCAGCAGCCCGACAGGGGGCGTCATTCCGGGAGGAAACACCATATATTTT. This gives the protein CASSPTGGVIPGGNTIYF.

CDR3 sequence: CASREGRGELFF. The CDR3 DNA is TGCGCCAGCAGAGAGGGGCGCGGGGAGCTGTTTTTT. V is TRBV10-2 and J is TRBJ2-2; the D gene could be TRBD1 or TRBD2 (5 bases each). In germline, CDR1 is WSHSY, CDR2 SAAADI. There are 12 residues in the CDR3. V was trimmed by 6 bases and J by 7 bases, leaving 9 bases between them.

This clonotype was counted a few times. The chain links TRBV15 to TRBJ1-5; D remains ambiguous. V shed 4 bases and J shed 3 bases, with 7 bases lying between them. The germline CDR1 and CDR2 sequences are LNHNV and YYDKDF (reference sequence). The CDR3 length is 13 residues. The CDR3 is CATSTRLNQPQHF. In DNA, the CDR3 is TGTGCCACCAGCACCAGACTCAATCAGCCCCAGCATTTT.

The chain has TRBV12-3 or TRBV12-4 and TRBJ2-1; 12 bases are a match to TRBD2. This CDR3 is 18 amino acids long. Trimming removed 6 bases from V and 1 base from J; junction bases left unmatched: 10. CDR3 in amino acids: CASRLAGGLAQSYNEQFF. DNA of the CDR3: TGTGCCAGCAGACTAGCGGGGGGCTTGGCGCAGTCCTACAATGAGCAGTTCTTC.

The sample holds a few counts of this clonotype. The chain employs TRBV7-9 and TRBJ2-7, with D tentatively TRBD1 (5 bases). Trimming stripped 1 base from V and 1 base from J, with 11 bases between. Germline-derived CDR1 and CDR2 are SEHNR and FQNEAQ (reference sequence). The CDR3 is 15 amino acids. CDR3 bases: TGTGCCAGCAGCTTAGGGACAAGTCTTTCCTACGAGCAGTACGTC. This translates into CASSLGTSLSYEQYV.

V usage is TRBV7-7 and J usage is TRBJ2-5; TRBD2 matches at 7 bases. The J segment lost 2 bases and the V segment lost 1 base, leaving 10 bases of the junction unmatched. The CDR3 length is 17 residues. Germline V gene data show CDR1 as SSHAT and CDR2 as FNYEAQ (reference sequence). CDR3 in DNA: TGTGCCAGCAGCTTAGAAGCGGCTAGCGGTATACAAGAGACCCAGTACTTC. This codes for CASSLEAASGIQETQYF.

The table lists this clonotype with a few counts. The chain has TRBV20-1 and TRBJ1-4; D not resolved. CDR3 length: 13 residues. V lost 6 bases and J 8 bases, leaving 16 bases between the germline ends. Germline V gene data show CDR1 as DFQATT and CDR2 as SNEGSKA (reference sequence). CDR3 DNA sequence: TGCAGTGCAAGTAGGGCCGCTGAGGAAAAACTGTTTTTT. The encoded protein is CSASRAAEEKLFF.

DNA for the CDR3: TGCAGTGCTAGAGTCCAAGAAGGGAAGTGGGCCAACGTCCTGACTTTC. Translating it yields CSARVQEGKWANVLTF. The chain has TRBV20-1 and TRBJ2-6; D is unclear. Germline V gene sequence: CDR1 DFQATT, CDR2 SNEGSKA (reference sequence). This CDR3 contains 16 residues. V lost 1 base and J lost 5, with 15 bases in between.